Listed below are T cell receptor beta chains from one sample, sequenced in a study of blood T cell repertoires in COVID-19. Sequencing used immunoSEQ multiplex PCR; TCRdb keeps in-frame clones, though not all of them. The sample has 200,000 to 300,000 clones; 86% are singletons. The sample consisted of peripheral blood. The receptors were gathered from a woman at least 80 years old with COVID-19, enrolled during active disease. The conserved cysteine and the conserved F or W are not part of the CDR3 here. The order of the fields is J gene, clone size, V gene, CDR3 length, CDR3 protein. A row's size may be missing; if present it is once, few, many or a size class.

TRBJ2-7	.	TRBV29-1	11	SGRDRGYDEQY
TRBJ1-2	.	TRBV18	14	ASSQGTGYTRWGYT
TRBJ1-5	.	TRBV19	14	ASRQVSGASNQPQH
TRBJ1-6	.	TRBV6-2/TRBV6-3	14	ASSSPAAQRDSPLH
TRBJ2-7	.	TRBV2	13	ASSNERGGSYEQY
TRBJ2-5	.	TRBV5-6	12	ASSSGDTLETQY
TRBJ1-1	.	TRBV2	13	ASSGQGFPTTEAF
TRBJ2-5	.	TRBV9	11	ASSVAIQETQY
TRBJ1-3	once	TRBV7-8	15	ASSLAQGQRSGNTIY
TRBJ1-5	.	TRBV7-2	11	ASTRGPRQPQH
TRBJ2-1	.	TRBV6-5	12	ASSYGTGSLEQF
TRBJ2-5	.	TRBV4-1	11	ASSRGLEETQY
TRBJ2-7	.	TRBV4-2	12	ASRPGLAGDEQY
TRBJ1-2	few	TRBV28	11	ASRRGGAYGYT
TRBJ2-3	.	TRBV4-1	14	ASSQGLAGGRDTQY